This TCR beta chain was retrieved from a study of spatial heterogeneity in lung cancer. About the research overall: The average count in raw reads for each unique TCR and UMI combination exceeded nine appearances.

This clonotype was seen at least ten times. Its antigen is not identified. Time point: sample taken at primary tumor resection. The authors sequenced whole RNA from tumor, nontumor lung or frozen PBMC without sorting. General study results and limits: Ubiquitous expanded tumor TCRs showed up in blood more at resection than follow-up.

CDR3 length equals 14 residues. Germline CDR1 SGDLS, CDR2 YYNGEE. Trimming stripped 0 bases from V and 2 bases from J, with 9 bases between. The library protocol tagged each TCR cDNA with a unique molecular identifier. TCRdb recomputed calls from the 5' RACE reads with MiXCR, one row per CDR3 protein. The data hold just under 95,000 distinct CDR3 sequences, with over 9.5% observed a single time. The origin of this receptor is a male donor with early-stage non-small cell lung cancer. This rearrangement joins TRBV9 to TRBJ2-7; D perhaps matches TRBD2 (6 bases). Sequencing was performed on PBMCs, taken at surgery. CDR3 in amino acids: CASSVAEGPYEQYF. The CDR3 DNA reads TGTGCCAGCAGCGTAGCGGAGGGGCCCTACGAGCAGTACTTC. The full variable domain, its missing parts supplied by reference TRBV9 and TRBJ2-7, is DSGVTQTPKHLITATGQRVTLRCSPRSGDLSVYWYQQSLDQGLQFLIQYYNGEERAKGNILERFSAQQFPDLHSELNLSSLELGDSALYFCASSVAEGPYEQYFGPGTRLTVT.